Reported below is one TCR beta chain. This sample is drawn from a study of T cell changes during pregnancy in multiple sclerosis. TCRdb keeps only in-frame clones here, not all; method: immunoSEQ multiplex PCR. The sample yields some 47,000 clones, 90% to 97% seen once. V dropped 6 bases and J dropped 0; count of bases not matched to a gene: 6. CDR3 length: 17 amino acids. CDR1 and CDR2 from the germline V gene are MDHEN and SYDVKM. Sequences were derived from peripheral blood, sampled in the second trimester of pregnancy. The chain combines TRBV28 with TRBJ2-1, with 12 bases lining up with TRBD2. The source of this sequence is a female donor with multiple sclerosis, enrolled in a pregnancy study. The CDR3: CASSLTSGSSSYNEQFF. CDR3 nucleotide sequence: TGTGCCAGCAGCTTGACTAGCGGGAGTTCCTCCTACAATGAGCAGTTCTTC. The whole variable domain, filled in from reference TRBV28 and TRBJ2-1, reads DVKVTQSSRYLVKRTGEKVFLECVQDMDHENMFWYRQDPGLGLRLIYFSYDVKMKEKGDIPEGYSVSREKKERFSLILESASTNQTSMYLCASSLTSGSSSYNEQFFGPGTRLTVL.